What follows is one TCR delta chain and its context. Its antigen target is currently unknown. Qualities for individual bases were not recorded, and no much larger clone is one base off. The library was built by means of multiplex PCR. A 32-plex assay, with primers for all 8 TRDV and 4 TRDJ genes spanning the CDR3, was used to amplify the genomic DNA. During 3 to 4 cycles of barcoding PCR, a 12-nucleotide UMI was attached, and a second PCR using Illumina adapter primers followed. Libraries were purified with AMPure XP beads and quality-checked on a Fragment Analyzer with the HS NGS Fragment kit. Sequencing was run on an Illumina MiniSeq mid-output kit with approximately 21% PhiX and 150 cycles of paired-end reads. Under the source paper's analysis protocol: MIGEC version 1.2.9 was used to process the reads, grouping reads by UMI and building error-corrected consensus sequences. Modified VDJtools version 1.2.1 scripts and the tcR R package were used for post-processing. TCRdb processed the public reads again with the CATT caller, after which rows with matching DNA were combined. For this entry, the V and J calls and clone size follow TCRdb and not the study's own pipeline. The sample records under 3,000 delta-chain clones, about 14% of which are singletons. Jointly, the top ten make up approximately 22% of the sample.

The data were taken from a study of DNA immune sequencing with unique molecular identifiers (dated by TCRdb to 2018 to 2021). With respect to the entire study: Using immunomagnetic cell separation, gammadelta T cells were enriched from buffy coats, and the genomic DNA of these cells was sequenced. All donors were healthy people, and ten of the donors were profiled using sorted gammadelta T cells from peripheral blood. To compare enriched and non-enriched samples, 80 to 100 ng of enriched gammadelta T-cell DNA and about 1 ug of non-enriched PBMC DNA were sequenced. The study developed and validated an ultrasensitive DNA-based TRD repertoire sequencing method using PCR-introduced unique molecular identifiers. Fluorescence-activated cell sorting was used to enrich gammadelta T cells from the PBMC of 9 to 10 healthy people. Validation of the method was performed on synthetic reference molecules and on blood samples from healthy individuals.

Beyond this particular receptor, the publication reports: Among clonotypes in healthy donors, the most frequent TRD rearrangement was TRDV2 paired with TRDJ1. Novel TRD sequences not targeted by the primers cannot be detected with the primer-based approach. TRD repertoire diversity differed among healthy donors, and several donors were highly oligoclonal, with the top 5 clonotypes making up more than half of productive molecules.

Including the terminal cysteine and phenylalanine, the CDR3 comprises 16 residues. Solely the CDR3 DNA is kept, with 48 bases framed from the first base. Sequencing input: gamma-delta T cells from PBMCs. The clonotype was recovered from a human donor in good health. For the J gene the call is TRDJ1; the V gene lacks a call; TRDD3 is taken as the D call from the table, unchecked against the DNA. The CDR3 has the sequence CALGEISYWGTAKLIF. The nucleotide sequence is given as TGTGCTCTTGGGGAAATTTCCTACTGGGGGACCGCTAAACTCATCTTT.